What follows are 23 T cell receptor beta chains derived from one specimen sequenced in a study of T-cell reconstitution after alpha-beta-depleted transplantation in children. The TCRbeta library incorporated unique molecular identifiers. TCRdb redid the calling of the PCR reads with MiXCR, one entry per CDR3 protein. Of around 800,000 distinct CDR3 sequences in the sample, about 16% were seen once. The sequencing here drew on PBMCs, mostly from graft donor cells, taken 360 days after TCRalphabeta/CD19-depleted stem cell transplant. The receptors derive from a male patient between 10 and 17 years old who had a stem cell transplant for acute lymphoblastic leukemia, so the T cells may come from the graft donor.

The chain carries TRBV27 and TRBJ2-2; 9 bases line up with TRBD1. Germline trimming cut 3 bases from V and 7 bases from J; bases unmatched to any gene: 12. The CDR3 spans 17 residues. CDR1 and CDR2 from the germline V gene are MNHEY and SMNVEV (reference sequence). CDR3 sequence reads: CASSFGAGTGSFGELFF. The CDR3 bases are TGTGCCAGCAGTTTCGGGGCGGGGACAGGGAGCTTCGGGGAGCTGTTTTTT.

The chain carries TRBV10-3 and TRBJ2-3; D tentatively reads TRBD1 or TRBD2 (6 bases each). CDR3 length: 14 residues. The germline gives CDR1 ENHRY, CDR2 SYGVKD. The V end lost 6 bases, the J end lost 7 bases, and 17 bases lay between the germline ends. The CDR3 sequence is CAISRETGSNTQYF. CDR3 coding DNA: TGTGCCATCAGCCGGGAGACAGGTTCAAATACGCAGTATTTT.

This sequence joins TRBV6-4 and TRBJ2-3; 7 bases match TRBD2. The CDR3 is 14 residues long. Germline trimming cut 6 bases from V and 2 bases from J; bases unmatched to any gene: 5. Germline-derived CDR1 and CDR2 are MRHNA and SNTAGT. The CDR3 here is CASRREYSTDTQYF. The CDR3 DNA reads TGTGCCAGCAGGCGGGAGTACTCCACAGATACGCAGTATTTT.

The chain employs TRBV9 and TRBJ2-7, with 8 nucleotides matching TRBD1. Germline V gene sequence: CDR1 SGDLS, CDR2 YYNGEE. The CDR3 has 16 residues. The trim removed 0 bases at V and 4 bases at J, leaving 9 bases unmatched. In nucleotides, the CDR3 is TGTGCCAGCAGCGTAGTCCCCCGGACAGGGATGTACGAGCAGTACTTC. Its translation is CASSVVPRTGMYEQYF.

The rearrangement joins TRBV5-1 to TRBJ2-3; 11 bases match TRBD2. The CDR3 covers 17 residues. CDR1 and CDR2 from the germline V gene are SGHRS and YFSETQ. Losses at the gene ends were 0 bases for V and 4 bases for J; bases not matched to a gene: 7. In nucleotides, the CDR3 is TGCGCCAGCAGCTTGGCGCCTACTAGCGGGAGACCAGATACGCAGTATTTT. Amino acids: CASSLAPTSGRPDTQYF.

There are a few counts of this clonotype. V and J are TRBV5-6 and TRBJ2-7, with D unresolved. The CDR3 sequence is 15 residues long. The V gene's germline CDR1 is SGHDT and CDR2 YYEEEE. Trimming pared 1 base from V and 2 bases from J, leaving 13 bases between. CDR3 DNA: TGTGCCAGCAGCTTGTTAGGTCAGGCCACCTACGAGCAGTACTTC. This encodes CASSLLGQATYEQYF.

The chain joins TRBV3-1 to TRBJ2-7, with 8 bases lining up with TRBD2. The germline gives CDR1 LGHDT, CDR2 YNNKEL (reference sequence). This CDR3 spans 15 amino acids. V lost 11 bases, J lost 2 bases, and 14 bases stayed unmatched. CDR3: CASSQEAGVPYEQYF. The CDR3 DNA reads as TGTGCCTCCAGCCAAGAAGCGGGAGTGCCCTACGAGCAGTACTTC.

This chain joins TRBV18 and TRBJ2-3, with D hard to call. V shed 6 bases and J shed 6 bases, with 13 bases lying between them. Germline CDR1 is KGHSH and CDR2 is LQKENI. CDR3 size: 13 residues. The CDR3 loop is CASSPLRSDTQYF. In nucleotides, the CDR3 is TGTGCCAGCTCGCCGCTTCGATCGGATACGCAGTATTTT. Filled out from reference TRBV18 and TRBJ2-3, the complete variable domain reads NAGVMQNPRHLVRRRGQEARLRCSPMKGHSHVYWYRQLPEEGLKFMVYLQKENIIDESGMPKERFSAEFPKEGPSILRIQQVVRGDSAAYFCASSPLRSDTQYFGPGTRLTVL.

The chain combines TRBV5-1 with TRBJ2-3, with TRBD1 identical over 8 bases. The CDR3 spans 20 residues. CDR1 is SGHRS, CDR2 YFSETQ, per germline. V dropped 0 bases and J dropped 0; count of bases not matched to a gene: 15. CDR3 protein: CASSLAPDRAGRASTDTQYF. The CDR3 DNA is TGCGCCAGCAGCTTGGCCCCGGACAGGGCAGGACGAGCTAGCACAGATACGCAGTATTTT.

Ten or more counts support this clonotype. The chain combines TRBV25-1 with TRBJ2-3, with no clear D. Between the trimmed V and J ends, which lost 1 base and 0 bases, there was a span of 5 bases. Germline CDR1 MGHDK, CDR2 SYGVNS. CDR3 length: 14 amino acids. The CDR3 is CASSELGSTDTQYF. The DNA of the CDR3 is TGTGCCAGCAGTGAATTAGGGAGCACAGATACGCAGTATTTT. The variable domain in full, with the rest retrieved from reference TRBV25-1 and TRBJ2-3, is EADIYQTPRYLVIGTGKKITLECSQTMGHDKMYWYQQDPGMELHLIHYSYGVNSTEKGDLSSESTVSRIRTEHFPLTLESARPSHTSQYLCASSELGSTDTQYFGPGTRLTVL.

The chain recombines TRBV5-1 with TRBJ2-7, with D possibly called TRBD1 or TRBD2 (5 bases each). The CDR3 is made up of 15 amino acids. Deletions cut 4 bases from V and 5 bases from J, with 19 bases between. The germline V gene encodes CDR1 SGHRS and CDR2 YFSETQ. The CDR3 region has the DNA TGCGCCAGCAGCACGCCGGGACGGCAGAAGGACGAGCAGTACTTC. This translates into CASSTPGRQKDEQYF.

V usage is TRBV6-4 and J usage is TRBJ2-1; 7 bases are a match to TRBD2. After removal of 5 bases from V and 7 bases from J, the junction contained 5 bases not matched to a gene. The CDR3 length is 13 residues. CDR1 is MRHNA, CDR2 SNTAGT, per germline. CDR3 sequence: CASSLGGKNEQFF. The CDR3 DNA sequence: TGTGCCAGCAGTTTGGGGGGGAAGAATGAGCAGTTCTTC.

This clonotype was recorded a few times. The J gene is TRBJ2-1, the V gene TRBV10-3, with a weak D call TRBD1 (6 bases). The V gene's germline CDR1 is ENHRY and CDR2 SYGVKD. This CDR3 is 13 amino acids long. The V gene lost 5 bases and the J gene lost 7 bases, with 12 bases spanning the gap. The CDR3: CAISQQGLNEQFF. CDR3 sequence (DNA): TGTGCCATCAGTCAACAGGGCCTGAATGAGCAGTTCTTC.

This clonotype was seen repeatedly, ten times or more. This chain links TRBV20-1 with TRBJ2-5; 8 nucleotides line up with TRBD2. Germline assignment: CDR1 DFQATT and CDR2 SNEGSKA (reference sequence). V trimming: 6 bases; J trimming: 1 base; junction bases outside the gene matches: 10. The CDR3 loop spans 15 amino acids. CDR3 in amino acids: CSAPRGGHIQETQYF. As DNA, the CDR3 is TGCAGTGCCCCCCGGGGGGGACATATCCAAGAGACCCAGTACTTC.

In this sample, this clonotype turned up once. The V call is TRBV11-1, the J call TRBJ2-7; 13 nucleotides line up with TRBD2. CDR1 and CDR2 (germline): SGHAT, FQDESV (reference sequence). The ends lost 5 bases at V and 5 bases at J; junction bases unmatched: 15. The CDR3 has 18 residues. CDR3 sequence: CASSPKVGAGTSGNEQYF. The CDR3 coding sequence is TGTGCCAGCAGCCCGAAGGTTGGGGCCGGGACTAGCGGGAACGAGCAGTACTTC.

The chain recombines TRBV4-2 with TRBJ2-3, with 9 bases identical to TRBD2. With V trimmed by 0 bases and J by 1 base, 5 bases remained unmatched. The CDR3 contains 17 residues. CDR1 is LGHNA and CDR2 is YNFKEQ in the germline V gene. Here the CDR3 DNA reads TGTGCCAGCAGCCAAGAGGTAGCGGGAGTAGGCACAGATACGCAGTATTTT. Translated: CASSQEVAGVGTDTQYF.

This chain joins TRBV6-2 or TRBV6-3 and TRBJ2-1; 10 nucleotides line up with TRBD2. With 2 bases clipped from V and 1 base from J, the junction kept 11 bases outside the gene matches. This CDR3 has 19 residues. The germline V gene has CDR1 MNHEY and CDR2 SVGEGT. The CDR3 coding sequence is TGTGCCAGCAGTTACCTCCTAGCGGGAGTTACCAGTTCCTACAATGAGCAGTTCTTC. Amino acid sequence: CASSYLLAGVTSSYNEQFF.

This clonotype was seen repeatedly, ten times or more. The J gene is TRBJ1-5, the V gene TRBV11-1; D perhaps matches TRBD1 (6 bases). Germline V gene lookup returns CDR1 SGHAT and CDR2 FQDESV (reference sequence). CDR3 length: 18 residues. Trimming removed 6 bases at V and 0 bases at J, with 21 bases between. CDR3 in DNA: TGTGCCAGCAGTCTCGGACAGCTCAAAGGGTTTAGCAATCAGCCCCAGCATTTT. It translates to CASSLGQLKGFSNQPQHF. The variable domain in full, with the rest retrieved from reference TRBV11-1 and TRBJ1-5, is EAEVAQSPRYKITEKSQAVAFWCDPISGHATLYWYRQILGQGPELLVQFQDESVVDDSQLPKDRFSAERLKGVDSTLKIQPAELGDSAMYLCASSLGQLKGFSNQPQHFGDGTRLSIL.

This chain connects TRBV2 to TRBJ2-1; 10 bases are a match to TRBD2. CDR1 is SNHLY, CDR2 FYNNEI, per germline. This CDR3 has 15 residues. J lost 5 bases, V lost 7 bases, and 8 bases had no gene match. As DNA, the CDR3 is TGTGCCAGCACCCCACTAGCGGGGACTCACAATGAGCAGTTCTTC. Its translation is CASTPLAGTHNEQFF.

The J gene is TRBJ2-1, the V gene TRBV18; 12 bases align to TRBD2. With 2 bases clipped from V and 9 bases from J, the junction kept 8 bases outside the gene matches. The V gene's germline CDR1 is KGHSH and CDR2 LQKENI. The CDR3 has 16 amino acids. In nucleotides, the CDR3 is TGTGCCAGCTCACCAGGGCTAGCGGGAGGGAAGGTTGAGCAGTTCTTC. Its translation is CASSPGLAGGKVEQFF.

The chain employs TRBV5-1 and TRBJ2-7; TRBD2 agrees at 14 bases. V trimming: 4 bases; J trimming: 7 bases; junction bases outside the gene matches: 7. This CDR3 contains 15 residues. Germline loops: CDR1 SGHRS, CDR2 YFSETQ. The CDR3 sequence: CASSRGLAGVGEQYF. For the CDR3, the DNA is TGCGCCAGCAGCCGGGGACTAGCGGGAGTAGGTGAGCAGTACTTC.

This clonotype was counted many times. This chain links TRBV20-1 with TRBJ2-1; 7 bases map to TRBD2. CDR1 is DFQATT and CDR2 is SNEGSKA in the germline V gene (reference sequence). CDR3 length: 13 amino acids. V was clipped by 3 bases and J by 1 base; unmatched bases: 0. The CDR3 nucleotides read TGCAGTGCTAGCGGGAGGTCCTACAATGAGCAGTTCTTC. This encodes CSASGRSYNEQFF.

The chain recombines TRBV7-3 with TRBJ2-5, with 10 bases that match TRBD2. The junction had 6 bases not matched to a gene; V was cut back by 4 bases and J by 1 base. CDR3 size: 16 residues. CDR1 is SGHTA, CDR2 FQGTGA, per germline. The CDR3 region is CASSSQAGGIQETQYF. CDR3 coding DNA: TGTGCCAGCAGCTCCCAAGCGGGAGGGATCCAAGAGACCCAGTACTTC.